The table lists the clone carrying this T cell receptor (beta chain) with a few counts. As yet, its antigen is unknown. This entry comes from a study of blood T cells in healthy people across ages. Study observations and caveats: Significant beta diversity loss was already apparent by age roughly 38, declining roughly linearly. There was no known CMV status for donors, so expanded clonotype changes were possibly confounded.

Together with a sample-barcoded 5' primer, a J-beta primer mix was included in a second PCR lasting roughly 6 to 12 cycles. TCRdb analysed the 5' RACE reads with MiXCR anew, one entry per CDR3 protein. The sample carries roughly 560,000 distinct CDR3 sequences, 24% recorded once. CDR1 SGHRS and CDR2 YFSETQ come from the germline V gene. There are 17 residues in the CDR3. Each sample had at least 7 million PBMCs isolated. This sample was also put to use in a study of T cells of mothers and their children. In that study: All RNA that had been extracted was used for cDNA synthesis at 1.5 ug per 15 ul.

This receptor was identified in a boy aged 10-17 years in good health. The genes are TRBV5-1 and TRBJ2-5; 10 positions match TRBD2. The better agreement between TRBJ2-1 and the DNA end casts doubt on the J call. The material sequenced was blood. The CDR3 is CASSPKSGRADINEQFF. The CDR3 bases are TGCGCCAGCAGCCCGAAGAGCGGGAGGGCCGATATCAATGAGCAGTTCTTC.